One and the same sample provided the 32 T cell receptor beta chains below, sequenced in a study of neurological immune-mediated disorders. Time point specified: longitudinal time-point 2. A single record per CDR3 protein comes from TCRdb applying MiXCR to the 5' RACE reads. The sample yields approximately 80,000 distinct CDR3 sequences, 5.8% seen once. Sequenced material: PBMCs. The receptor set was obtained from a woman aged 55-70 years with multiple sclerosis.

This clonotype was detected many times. The CDR3 here is CASSVPGTSTEAFF. The CDR3 DNA sequence: TGTGCCAGCAGTGTTCCCGGGACAAGCACTGAAGCTTTCTTT. This chain uses TRBV6-5 with TRBJ1-1, with D tentatively TRBD1 (6 bases). V gave up 5 bases and J gave up 4 bases, with 14 bases separating them. In germline, CDR1 is MNHEY, CDR2 SVGAGI. This CDR3 is 14 amino acids long.

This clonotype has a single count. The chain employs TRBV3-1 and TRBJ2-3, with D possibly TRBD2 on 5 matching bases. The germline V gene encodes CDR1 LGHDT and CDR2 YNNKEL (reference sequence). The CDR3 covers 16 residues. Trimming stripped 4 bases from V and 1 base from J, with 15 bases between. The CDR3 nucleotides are TGTGCCAGCAGCCCCAAAGACATGAGGGGCACAGATACGCAGTATTTT. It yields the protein CASSPKDMRGTDTQYF.

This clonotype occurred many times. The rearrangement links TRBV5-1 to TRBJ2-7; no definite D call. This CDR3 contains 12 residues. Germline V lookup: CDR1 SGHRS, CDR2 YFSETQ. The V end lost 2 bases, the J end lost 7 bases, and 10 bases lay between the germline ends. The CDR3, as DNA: TGCGCCAGCAGCTTTACCGACGGGGAGCAGTACTTC. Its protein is CASSFTDGEQYF.

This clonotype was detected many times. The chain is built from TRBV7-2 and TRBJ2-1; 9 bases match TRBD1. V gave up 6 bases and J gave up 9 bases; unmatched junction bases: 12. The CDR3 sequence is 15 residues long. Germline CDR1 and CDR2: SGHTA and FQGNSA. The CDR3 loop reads CASRKRGQGGSEQFF. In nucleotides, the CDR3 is TGTGCCAGCAGGAAAAGGGGACAGGGTGGGAGTGAGCAGTTCTTC.

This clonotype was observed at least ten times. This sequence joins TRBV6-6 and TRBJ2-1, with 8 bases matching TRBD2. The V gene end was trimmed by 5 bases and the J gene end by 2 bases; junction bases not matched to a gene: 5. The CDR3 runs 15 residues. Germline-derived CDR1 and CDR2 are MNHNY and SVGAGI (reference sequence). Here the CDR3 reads CASSLSGGTYNEQFF. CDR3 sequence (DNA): TGTGCCAGCAGTCTGAGCGGGGGAACCTACAATGAGCAGTTCTTC.

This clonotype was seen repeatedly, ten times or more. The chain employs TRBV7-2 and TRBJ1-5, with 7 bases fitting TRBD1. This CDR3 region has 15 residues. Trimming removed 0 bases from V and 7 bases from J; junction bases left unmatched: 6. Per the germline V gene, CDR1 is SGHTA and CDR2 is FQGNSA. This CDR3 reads CASSLALQGRQPQHF. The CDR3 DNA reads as TGTGCCAGCAGCTTAGCTTTACAGGGGCGGCAGCCCCAGCATTTT.

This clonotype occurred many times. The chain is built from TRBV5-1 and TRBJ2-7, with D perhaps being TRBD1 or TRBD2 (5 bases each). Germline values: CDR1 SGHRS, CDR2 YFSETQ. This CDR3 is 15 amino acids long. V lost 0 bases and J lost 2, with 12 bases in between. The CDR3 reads CASSLGSDRPYEQYF. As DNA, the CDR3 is TGCGCCAGCAGCTTGGGTAGCGACAGACCCTACGAGCAGTACTTC.

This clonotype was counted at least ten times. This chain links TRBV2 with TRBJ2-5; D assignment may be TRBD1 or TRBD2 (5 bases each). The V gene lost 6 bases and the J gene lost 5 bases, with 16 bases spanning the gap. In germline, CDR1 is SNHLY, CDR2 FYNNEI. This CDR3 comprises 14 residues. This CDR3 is CASSLQTGRETQYF. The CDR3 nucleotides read TGTGCCAGCAGCTTACAGACGGGGCGGGAGACCCAGTACTTC.

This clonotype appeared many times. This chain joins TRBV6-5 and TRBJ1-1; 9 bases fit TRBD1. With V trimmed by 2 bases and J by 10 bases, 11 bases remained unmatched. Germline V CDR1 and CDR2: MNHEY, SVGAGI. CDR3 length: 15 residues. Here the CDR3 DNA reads TGTGCCAGCAGTTACGACGGGACAGGGAGTAGTTCAGCTTTCTTT. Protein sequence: CASSYDGTGSSSAFF.

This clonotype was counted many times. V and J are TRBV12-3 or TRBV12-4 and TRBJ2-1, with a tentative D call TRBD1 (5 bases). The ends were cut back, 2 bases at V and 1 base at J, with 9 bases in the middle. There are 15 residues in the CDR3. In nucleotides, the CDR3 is TGTGCCAGCAGTTTAAAAGCAGGGTCCTACAATGAGCAGTTCTTC. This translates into CASSLKAGSYNEQFF.

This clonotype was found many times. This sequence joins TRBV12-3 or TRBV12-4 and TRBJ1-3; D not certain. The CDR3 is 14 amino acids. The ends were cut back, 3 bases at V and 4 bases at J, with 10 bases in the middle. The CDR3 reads CASSFFTFGNTIYF. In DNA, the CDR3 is TGTGCCAGCAGTTTTTTCACATTCGGAAACACCATATATTTT.

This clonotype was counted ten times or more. The CDR3 loop reads CATSRLLAGALDTQYF. Written as DNA, the CDR3 is TGTGCCACCAGCAGGTTACTAGCGGGGGCTCTGGATACGCAGTATTTT. The V and J genes are TRBV15 and TRBJ2-3; 11 bases fit TRBD2. The V and J ends lost 3 bases and 6 bases, in that order; junction bases with no gene match: 8. Germline-derived CDR1 and CDR2 are LNHNV and YYDKDF (reference sequence). The CDR3 sequence is 16 residues long.

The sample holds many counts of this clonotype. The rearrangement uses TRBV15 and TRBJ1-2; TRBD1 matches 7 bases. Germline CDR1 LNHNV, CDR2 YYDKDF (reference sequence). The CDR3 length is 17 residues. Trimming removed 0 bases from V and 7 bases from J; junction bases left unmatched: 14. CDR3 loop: CATSRESRGTALSGYTF. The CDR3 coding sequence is TGTGCCACCAGCAGAGAGAGCCGAGGGACAGCCCTGAGTGGCTACACCTTC.

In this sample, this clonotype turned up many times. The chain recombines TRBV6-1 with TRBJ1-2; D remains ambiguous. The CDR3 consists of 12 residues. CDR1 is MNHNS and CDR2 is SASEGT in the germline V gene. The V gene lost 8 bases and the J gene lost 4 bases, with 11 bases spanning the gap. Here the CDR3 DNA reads TGTGCCAGCGGGGAGAGAAGCTATGGCTACACCTTC. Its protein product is CASGERSYGYTF.

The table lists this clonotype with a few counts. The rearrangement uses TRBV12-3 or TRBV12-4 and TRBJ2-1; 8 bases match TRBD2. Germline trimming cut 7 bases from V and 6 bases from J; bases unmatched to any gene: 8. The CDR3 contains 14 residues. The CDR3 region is CASTHTSGINEQFF. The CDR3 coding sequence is TGTGCCAGCACCCACACTAGCGGCATCAATGAGCAGTTCTTC.

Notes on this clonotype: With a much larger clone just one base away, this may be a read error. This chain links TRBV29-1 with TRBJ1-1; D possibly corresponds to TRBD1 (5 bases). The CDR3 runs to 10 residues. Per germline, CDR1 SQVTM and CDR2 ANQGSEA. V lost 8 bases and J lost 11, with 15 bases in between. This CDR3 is CSTGLGGAFF. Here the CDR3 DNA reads TGCAGCACCGGGCTGGGGGGGGCTTTCTTT. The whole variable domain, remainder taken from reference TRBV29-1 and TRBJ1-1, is SAVISQKPSRDICQRGTSLTIQCQVDSQVTMMFWYRQQPGQSLTLIATANQGSEATYESGFVIDKFPISRPNLTFSTLTVSNMSPEDSSIYLCSTGLGGAFFGQGTRLTVV.

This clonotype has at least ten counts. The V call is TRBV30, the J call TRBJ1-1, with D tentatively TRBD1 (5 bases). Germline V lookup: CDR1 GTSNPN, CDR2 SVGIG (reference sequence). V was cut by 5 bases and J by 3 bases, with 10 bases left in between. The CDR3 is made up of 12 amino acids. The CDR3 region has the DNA TGTGCCTGGTCCAGGGTGTACACTGAAGCTTTCTTT. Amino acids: CAWSRVYTEAFF.

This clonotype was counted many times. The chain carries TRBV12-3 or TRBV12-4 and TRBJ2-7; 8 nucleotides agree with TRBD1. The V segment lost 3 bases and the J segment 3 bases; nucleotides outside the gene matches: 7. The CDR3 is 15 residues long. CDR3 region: CASSFGTGGGYEQYF. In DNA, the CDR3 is TGTGCCAGCAGTTTCGGGACAGGCGGAGGCTACGAGCAGTACTTC.

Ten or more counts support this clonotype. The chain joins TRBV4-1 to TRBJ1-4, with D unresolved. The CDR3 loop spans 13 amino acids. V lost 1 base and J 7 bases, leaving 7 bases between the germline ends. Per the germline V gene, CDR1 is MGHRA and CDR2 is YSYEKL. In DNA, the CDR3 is TGCGCCAGCAGCCAAGGGATCCTTGAAAAACTGTTTTTT. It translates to CASSQGILEKLFF.

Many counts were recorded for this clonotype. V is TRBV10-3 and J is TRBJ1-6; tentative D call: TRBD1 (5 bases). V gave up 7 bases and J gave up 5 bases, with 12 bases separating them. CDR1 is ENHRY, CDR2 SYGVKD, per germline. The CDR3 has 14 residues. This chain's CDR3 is CAITQDMHNSPLHF. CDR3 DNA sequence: TGTGCCATCACCCAGGACATGCATAATTCACCCCTCCACTTT.

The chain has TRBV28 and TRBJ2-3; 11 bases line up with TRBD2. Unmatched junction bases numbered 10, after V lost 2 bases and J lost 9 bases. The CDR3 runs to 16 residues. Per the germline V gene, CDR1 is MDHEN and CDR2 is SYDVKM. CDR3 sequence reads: CASSLELAGGPGTQYF. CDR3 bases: TGTGCCAGCAGTTTAGAGCTAGCGGGGGGCCCGGGGACGCAGTATTTT.

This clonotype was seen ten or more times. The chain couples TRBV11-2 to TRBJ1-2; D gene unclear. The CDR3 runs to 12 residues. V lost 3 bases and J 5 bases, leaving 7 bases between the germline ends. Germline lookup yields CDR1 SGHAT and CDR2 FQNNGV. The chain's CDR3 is CASSLWDYGYTF. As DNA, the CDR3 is TGTGCCAGCAGCTTGTGGGATTATGGCTACACCTTC. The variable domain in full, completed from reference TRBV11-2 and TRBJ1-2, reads EAGVAQSPRYKIIEKRQSVAFWCNPISGHATLYWYQQILGQGPKLLIQFQNNGVVDDSQLPKDRFSAERLKGVDSTLKIQPAKLEDSAVYLCASSLWDYGYTFGSGTRLTVV.

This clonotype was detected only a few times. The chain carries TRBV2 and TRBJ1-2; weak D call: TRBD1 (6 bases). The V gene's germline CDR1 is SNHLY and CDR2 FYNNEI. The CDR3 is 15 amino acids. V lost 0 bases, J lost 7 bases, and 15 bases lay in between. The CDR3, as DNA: TGTGCCAGCAGTGAAGCCAGGCAGGGGATGGGTGGCTACACCTTC. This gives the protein CASSEARQGMGGYTF.

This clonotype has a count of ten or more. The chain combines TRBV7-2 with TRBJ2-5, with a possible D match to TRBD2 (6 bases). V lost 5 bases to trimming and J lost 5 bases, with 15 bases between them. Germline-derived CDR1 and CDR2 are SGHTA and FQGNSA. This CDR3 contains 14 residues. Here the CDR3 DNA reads TGTGCCAGCAGCCAGGGACTCCCCCGGGAGACCCAGTACTTC. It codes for CASSQGLPRETQYF.

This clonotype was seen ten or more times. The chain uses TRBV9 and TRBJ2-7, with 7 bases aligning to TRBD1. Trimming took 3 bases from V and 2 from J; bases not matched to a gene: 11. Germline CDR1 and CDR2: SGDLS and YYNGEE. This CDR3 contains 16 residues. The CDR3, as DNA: TGTGCCAGCAGCGCGACTCAGGGACAGTGGGCCTACGAGCAGTACTTC. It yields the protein CASSATQGQWAYEQYF.

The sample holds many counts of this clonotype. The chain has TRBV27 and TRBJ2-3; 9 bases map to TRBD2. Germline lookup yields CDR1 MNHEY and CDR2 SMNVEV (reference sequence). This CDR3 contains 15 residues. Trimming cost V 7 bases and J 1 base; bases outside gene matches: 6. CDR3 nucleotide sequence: TGTGCCAGCAAGGGACTAGCCTACGGCACAGATACGCAGTATTTT. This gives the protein CASKGLAYGTDTQYF.

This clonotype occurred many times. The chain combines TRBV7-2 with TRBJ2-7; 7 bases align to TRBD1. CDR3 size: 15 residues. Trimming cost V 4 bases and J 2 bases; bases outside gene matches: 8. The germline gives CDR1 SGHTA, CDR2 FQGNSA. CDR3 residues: CASSSRGPHTYEQYF. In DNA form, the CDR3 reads TGTGCCAGCAGCTCGAGGGGGCCCCACACCTACGAGCAGTACTTC.

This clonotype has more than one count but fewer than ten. CDR3 nucleotide sequence: TGTGCCAGCTCCGATCGACCGGACACTGAAGCTTTCTTT. It encodes CASSDRPDTEAFF. This sequence joins TRBV6-2 or TRBV6-3 and TRBJ1-1, with D unclear. The V end lost 8 bases, the J end lost 3 bases, and 13 bases lay between the germline ends. Germline CDR1 reads MNHEY; CDR2 reads SVGEGT. The CDR3 totals 13 residues.

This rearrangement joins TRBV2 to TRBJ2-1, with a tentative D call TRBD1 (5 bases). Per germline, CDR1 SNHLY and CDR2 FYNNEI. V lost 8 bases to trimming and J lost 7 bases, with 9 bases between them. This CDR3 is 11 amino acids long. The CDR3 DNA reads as TGTGCCAGCCCAGGGTGGAATGAGCAGTTCTTC. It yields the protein CASPGWNEQFF. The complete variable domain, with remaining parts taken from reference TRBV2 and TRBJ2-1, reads EPEVTQTPSHQVTQMGQEVILRCVPISNHLYFYWYRQILGQKVEFLVSFYNNEISEKSEIFDDQFSVERPDGSNFTLKIRSTKLEDSAMYFCASPGWNEQFFGPGTRLTVL.

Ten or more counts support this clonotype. CDR3 amino acids: CAISEGQANSPLHF. CDR3 bases: TGTGCCATCAGTGAGGGACAGGCTAATTCACCCCTCCACTTT. This sequence joins TRBV10-3 and TRBJ1-6; 7 bases agree with TRBD1. V was pared by 2 bases and J by 6 bases, with 1 base of the junction left unmatched. CDR3 length equals 14 residues. CDR1 and CDR2 from the germline V gene are ENHRY and SYGVKD.

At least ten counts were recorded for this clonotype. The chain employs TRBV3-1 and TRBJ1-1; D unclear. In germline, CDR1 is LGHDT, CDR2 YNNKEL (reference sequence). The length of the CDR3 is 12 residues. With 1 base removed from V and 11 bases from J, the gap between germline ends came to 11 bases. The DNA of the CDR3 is TGTGCCAGCAGCCAAGCCCCCCCGAAGGCTTTCTTT. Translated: CASSQAPPKAFF. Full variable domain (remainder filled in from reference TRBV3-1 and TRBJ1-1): DTAVSQTPKYLVTQMGNDKSIKCEQNLGHDTMYWYKQDSKKFLKIMFSYNNKELIINETVPNRFSPKSPDKAHLNLHINSLELGDSAVYFCASSQAPPKAFFGQGTRLTVV.

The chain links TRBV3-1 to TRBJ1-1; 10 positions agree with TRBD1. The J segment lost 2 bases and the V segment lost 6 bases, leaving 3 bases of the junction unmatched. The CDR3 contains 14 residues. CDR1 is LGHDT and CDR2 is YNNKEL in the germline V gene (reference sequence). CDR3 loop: CASRDRGRNTEAFF. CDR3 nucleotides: TGTGCCAGCAGGGACAGGGGGAGAAACACTGAAGCTTTCTTT.